Following are 20 T cell receptor beta chains from one sample sequenced in a study of blood T cell repertoires in COVID-19. Profiled with immunoSEQ multiplex PCR; TCRdb holds only in-frame clones, not every one. The sample contains about 180,000 clones, approximately 80% of which appear only once. What was sequenced was peripheral blood. These receptors all stem from a human donor in a cohort sampled during active COVID-19.

J is TRBJ2-1 and V is TRBV5-6; TRBD2 matches 10 bases. The CDR3 spans 17 residues. V lost 1 base, J lost 2 bases, and 6 bases stayed unmatched. Germline values: CDR1 SGHDT, CDR2 YYEEEE. The CDR3 nucleotides read TGTGCCAGCAGCTTGCTGGCTAGCGGGGGCACCTACAATGAGCAGTTCTTC. Translating gives CASSLLASGGTYNEQFF.

The chain links TRBV30 to TRBJ2-7, with TRBD2 identical over 13 bases. The germline V gene encodes CDR1 GTSNPN and CDR2 SVGIG (reference sequence). CDR3 length: 18 residues. Germline trimming cut 8 bases from V and 3 bases from J; bases unmatched to any gene: 19. The CDR3 region has the DNA TGTGCCGGGGAAGATACCGGGACTAGCGGGAACGTGAACTACGAGCAGTACTTC. Its protein product is CAGEDTGTSGNVNYEQYF. The full variable domain, in which reference TRBV30 and TRBJ2-7 provide the parts outside the CDR3, is SQTIHQWPATLVQPVGSPLSLECTVEGTSNPNLYWYRQAAGRGLQLLFYSVGIGQISSEVPQNLSASRPQDRQFILSSKKLLLSDSGFYLCAGEDTGTSGNVNYEQYFGPGTRLTVT.

J is TRBJ2-1 and V is TRBV29-1; 8 bases line up with TRBD2. This CDR3 spans 14 amino acids. J lost 4 bases, V lost 7 bases, and 9 bases had no gene match. In germline, CDR1 is SQVTM, CDR2 ANQGSEA. CDR3 DNA sequence: TGCAGCGCAGAAGCGGGGGAGAGATACAATGAGCAGTTCTTC. This sequence encodes CSAEAGERYNEQFF.

The V gene is TRBV29-1, the J gene TRBJ1-5; D is unclear. V was cut by 7 bases and J by 5 bases, with 15 bases left in between. The CDR3 has 13 residues. Germline CDR1 and CDR2: SQVTM and ANQGSEA. The CDR3 reads CSAGEENHQPQHF. DNA for the CDR3: TGCAGCGCCGGGGAGGAGAACCATCAGCCCCAGCATTTT.

The chain employs TRBV7-2 and TRBJ2-5; D unresolved. Trimming took 1 base from V and 5 from J, leaving 11 bases between them. The CDR3 covers 14 residues. The germline V gene encodes CDR1 SGHTA and CDR2 FQGNSA. The CDR3 sequence is CASSLGYFTETQYF. The CDR3 DNA sequence: TGTGCCAGCAGCTTAGGCTATTTCACGGAGACCCAGTACTTC.

This rearrangement joins TRBV14 to TRBJ2-5; D perhaps matches TRBD1 (7 bases). Trimming took 0 bases from V and 11 from J, leaving 16 bases between them. Per the germline V gene, CDR1 is SGHDN and CDR2 is FVKESK. CDR3 length equals 14 residues. For the CDR3, the DNA is TGTGCCAGCAGCCAAGAACGGGGGACAGCGAGACAGTACTTC. Amino acids: CASSQERGTARQYF.

DNA of the CDR3: TGTGCCAGCAGTGTTGGCTGGAGATCTCCCGGGGAGCTGTTTTTT. Translating gives CASSVGWRSPGELFF. V and J are TRBV27 and TRBJ2-2, with D uncertain. The CDR3 is 15 amino acids. Trimming took off 5 bases at V and 6 bases at J, with 16 bases between the two ends. The germline gives CDR1 MNHEY, CDR2 SMNVEV (reference sequence).

The J gene is TRBJ2-3, the V gene TRBV9; 7 bases agree with TRBD1. Germline CDR1 reads SGDLS; CDR2 reads YYNGEE. This CDR3 spans 17 amino acids. V lost 3 bases and J lost 2; bases outside the gene matches: 12. The CDR3 nucleotides are TGTGCCAGCAGCGGCTCAAGGACAGGTCCTGCCACAGATACGCAGTATTTT. Its translation is CASSGSRTGPATDTQYF.

V is TRBV7-8 and J is TRBJ2-7; D remains ambiguous. The V gene's germline CDR1 is SGHVS and CDR2 FQNEAQ. Trimming cost V 1 base and J 3 bases, with 10 bases left between them. The CDR3 extends over 14 amino acids. The CDR3 sequence: CASSLGLRIYEQYF. The CDR3 DNA is TGTGCCAGCAGCTTAGGTCTGAGAATCTACGAGCAGTACTTC.

In this sample, this clone turned up once. V gene TRBV29-1 combines with J gene TRBJ1-4; 9 nucleotides line up with TRBD1. J was trimmed by 1 base and V by 6 bases; bases with no gene match: 9. Germline values: CDR1 SQVTM, CDR2 ANQGSEA. The CDR3 length is 16 residues. CDR3 coding DNA: TGCAGCGTAGCCGGGACAGGGTTTTTAACTAATGAAAAACTGTTTTTT. It codes for CSVAGTGFLTNEKLFF. Complete variable domain (other parts from reference TRBV29-1 and TRBJ1-4): SAVISQKPSRDICQRGTSLTIQCQVDSQVTMMFWYRQQPGQSLTLIATANQGSEATYESGFVIDKFPISRPNLTFSTLTVSNMSPEDSSIYLCSVAGTGFLTNEKLFFGSGTQLSVL.

As to this clone: In the same sample, other DNA sequences code for this CDR3. This rearrangement joins TRBV5-1 to TRBJ2-1; 7 positions agree with TRBD1. In germline, CDR1 is SGHRS, CDR2 YFSETQ. This CDR3 spans 16 amino acids. V was pared by 1 base and J by 0 bases, with 4 bases of the junction left unmatched. CDR3 protein: CASSLTGASSYNEQFF. The DNA of the CDR3 is TGCGCCAGCAGCTTGACAGGGGCTAGCTCCTACAATGAGCAGTTCTTC.

The gene calls are TRBV6-4 and TRBJ1-4; TRBD1 aligns across 7 bases. The CDR3 spans 15 residues. With 0 bases clipped from V and 8 bases from J, the junction kept 6 bases outside the gene matches. Germline V gene data show CDR1 as MRHNA and CDR2 as SNTAGT. In nucleotides, the CDR3 is TGTGCCAGCAGTGACTCGGGAAGGGGGCAGGAAAAACTGTTTTTT. Its translation is CASSDSGRGQEKLFF.

The V call is TRBV2, the J call TRBJ2-1, with a tentative D call TRBD1 (6 bases). The length of the CDR3 is 13 residues. Between the trimmed V and J ends, which lost 7 bases and 8 bases, there was a span of 15 bases. The germline V gene has CDR1 SNHLY and CDR2 FYNNEI. CDR3 amino acids: CASKTGFGDEQFF. DNA for the CDR3: TGTGCCAGCAAAACAGGGTTCGGCGATGAGCAGTTCTTC.

V and J are TRBV12-3 or TRBV12-4 and TRBJ1-1; no reliable D call. The CDR3 sequence is 13 residues long. V dropped 1 base and J dropped 7 bases, with 10 bases sitting between them. CDR3 sequence (DNA): TGTGCCAGCAGTTTAGAAATTTCCGGTGAAGCTTTCTTT. Translation: CASSLEISGEAFF.

The rearrangement uses TRBV11-2 and TRBJ1-1, with D possibly matching TRBD1 (6 bases). CDR1 and CDR2 from the germline V gene are SGHAT and FQNNGV. Trimming shortened V by 6 bases and J by 0 bases, and 14 bases separated the two germline ends. This CDR3 region has 15 residues. CDR3 protein: CASRRPGHMNTEAFF. The CDR3 coding sequence is TGTGCCAGCAGGCGCCCGGGACACATGAACACTGAAGCTTTCTTT. The full variable domain, with the rest looked up from reference TRBV11-2 and TRBJ1-1, is EAGVAQSPRYKIIEKRQSVAFWCNPISGHATLYWYQQILGQGPKLLIQFQNNGVVDDSQLPKDRFSAERLKGVDSTLKIQPAKLEDSAVYLCASRRPGHMNTEAFFGQGTRLTVV.

The V call is TRBV6-4, the J call TRBJ1-6; 7 nucleotides align to TRBD1. The ends lost 5 bases at V and 10 bases at J; junction bases unmatched: 8. CDR1 is MRHNA and CDR2 is SNTAGT in the germline V gene. The CDR3 extends over 14 amino acids. The DNA for the CDR3 is TGTGCCAGCAGTACCGACAGGGATGGCTCACCCCTCCACTTT. Amino acids: CASSTDRDGSPLHF.

CDR3 in DNA: TGTGCCAGCAGGGAGGACTACCCTTCCCGCAATGAGCAGTTCTTC. Translating gives CASREDYPSRNEQFF. This chain links TRBV5-4 with TRBJ2-1; D is possibly TRBD2 (6 bases). The CDR3 extends over 15 amino acids. Trimming cost V 5 bases and J 6 bases, with 18 bases left between them. The germline gives CDR1 SGHNT, CDR2 YYREEE (reference sequence). Full variable domain (outside the CDR3, taken from reference TRBV5-4 and TRBJ2-1): ETGVTQSPTHLIKTRGQQVTLRCSSQSGHNTVSWYQQALGQGPQFIFQYYREEENGRGNFPPRFSGLQFPNYSSELNVNALELDDSALYLCASREDYPSRNEQFFGPGTRLTVL.

The chain employs TRBV19 and TRBJ1-2, with D unclear. Trimming removed 1 base from V and 4 bases from J, with 13 bases in between. Per the germline V gene, CDR1 is LNHDA and CDR2 is SQIVND (reference sequence). The CDR3 is 15 amino acids. The CDR3 is CASSIGGPQTYGYTF. CDR3 DNA: TGTGCCAGTAGTATAGGAGGGCCGCAGACCTATGGCTACACCTTC.

The V and J genes are TRBV3-1 (or the pseudogene TRBV3-2) and TRBJ1-4; TRBD1 aligns across 12 bases. CDR1 and CDR2 from the germline V gene are LGHDT and YNNKEL (reference sequence). Unmatched junction bases numbered 7, after V lost 2 bases and J lost 3 bases. This CDR3 region has 18 residues. DNA for the CDR3: TGTGCCAGCAGCCAAACACGGGACAGGGGGCCGGCTAATGAAAAACTGTTTTTT. It yields the protein CASSQTRDRGPANEKLFF.

This chain links TRBV7-9 with TRBJ2-1; D may be TRBD2 (5 bases). This CDR3 region has 14 residues. Germline V gene lookup returns CDR1 SEHNR and CDR2 FQNEAQ (reference sequence). V lost 5 bases, J lost 1 base, and 9 bases lay in between. CDR3 DNA sequence: TGTGCCAGCAGCCCTGAGGGTTCCTACAATGAGCAGTTCTTC. It codes for CASSPEGSYNEQFF.